This T cell receptor (beta chain) was profiled in a study of CD8 T cells in Susac syndrome (dated by TCRdb to about 2019). Broadly, across the study: Repertoire sequencing was used to test whether CD8+ T cell activation and differentiation in Susac syndrome was antigen driven.

Clipping removes 3 bases from V and 9 bases from J, with 2 as the unmatched junction base count. Measured from the cysteine to the phenylalanine, the CDR3 is 12 residues long. Only CDR3 DNA is held: 36 bases, read in frame from base 1. Peripheral blood CD8+ and CD4+ T cells from healthy donors, Susac syndrome patients and multiple sclerosis patients were profiled using high-throughput TCR beta sequencing. Multiple sclerosis controls were treatment-naive patients with stable or active relapsing-remitting disease fulfilling revised McDonald criteria. Bulk CD8+ and CD4+ T cells were purified by magnetic negative isolation, while CD8+ TEMRA cells were enriched using FACS. Blood was drawn into EDTA tubes, processed within 24 hours, and PBMCs were isolated by density gradient centrifugation. PBMCs destined for TCR sequencing were cryopreserved in liquid nitrogen and later thawed in a 37 °C water bath. The sorted or isolated CD4+, CD8+ and CD8+ TEMRA cells reached a purity of at least 90%.

Overall study results and their limits: The study acknowledged that relatively few individuals were included in the TCR sequencing and HLA analysis.

RNA was extracted using the RNeasy kit, and about 0.45 to 1 ug of the RNA was reverse transcribed with random hexamers. The immunoSEQ multiplex PCR assay, covering 54 Vbeta and 13 Jbeta segments, was used to amplify TCR beta CDR3 regions. PCR amplification bias was corrected using a synthetic template baseline for primer optimization and computational correction. Under the source paper's analysis protocol: Reads were assigned to V, D and J genes according to IMGT and analyzed in immunoSEQ Analyzer, with only productive sequences retained. Clonality was calculated as one minus the Shannon entropy normalized by log2 of the number of productive unique sequences. For each patient and control, public and private clones were evaluated within the 100 most prevalent clones. Clones were defined as Susac-specific when absent from the healthy and MS cohorts, from approximately 1,100 published viral clones and from other ImmuneACCESS disease sequences. TCRdb reanalyzed the raw reads on its own, using fastp at Q25 for trimming and MiXCR for clone calling, and kept in-frame beta chains. CDR3 protein sequences are deduplicated, and each keeps its most common genes and DNA. The V and J calls reflect TCRdb's pipeline rather than the authors' work. The sample table records 150,000 to 200,000 distinct CDR3 sequences; about 96% of these occur just once. The top ten clones comprise 0.085% to 0.095% of the sample.

As for this clonotype: There is no known antigen for this receptor. No quality values exist for individual bases; no much larger clone is one base distant.

The V and J segments used are TRBV12-3 or TRBV12-4 and TRBJ2-3; 8 central bases correspond to TRBD2. Sample: CD4+ T cells from PBMCs. The sequence came from a human donor with multiple sclerosis. The DNA sequence is TGTGCCAGCAGTTTCCGACTAGCGACGCAGTATTTT. Its translation is CASSFRLATQYF.